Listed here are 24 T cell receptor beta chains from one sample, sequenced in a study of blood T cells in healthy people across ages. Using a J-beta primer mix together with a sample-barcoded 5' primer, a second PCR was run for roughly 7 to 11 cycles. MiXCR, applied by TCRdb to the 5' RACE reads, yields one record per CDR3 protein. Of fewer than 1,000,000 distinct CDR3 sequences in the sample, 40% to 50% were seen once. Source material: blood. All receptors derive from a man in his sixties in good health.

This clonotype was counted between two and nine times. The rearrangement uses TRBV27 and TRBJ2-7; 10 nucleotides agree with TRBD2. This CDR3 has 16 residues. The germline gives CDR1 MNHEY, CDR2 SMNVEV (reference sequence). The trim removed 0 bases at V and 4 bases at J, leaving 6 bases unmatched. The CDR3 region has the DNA TGTGCCAGCAGTTTATCTAGCCTAGCGGGGGTATACGAGCAGTACTTC. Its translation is CASSLSSLAGVYEQYF.

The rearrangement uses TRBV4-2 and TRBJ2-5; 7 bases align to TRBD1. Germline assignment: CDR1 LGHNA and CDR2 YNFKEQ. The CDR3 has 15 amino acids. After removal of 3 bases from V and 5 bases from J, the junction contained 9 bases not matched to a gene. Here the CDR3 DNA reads TGTGCCAGCAGCCAGTCCGGGGCGACAGGGGAGACCCAGTACTTC. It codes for CASSQSGATGETQYF.

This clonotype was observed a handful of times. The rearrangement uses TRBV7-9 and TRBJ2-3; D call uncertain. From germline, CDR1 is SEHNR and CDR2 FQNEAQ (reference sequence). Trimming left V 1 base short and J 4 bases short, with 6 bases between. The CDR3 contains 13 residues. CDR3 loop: CASSLEQSDTQYF. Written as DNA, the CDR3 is TGTGCCAGCAGCTTAGAGCAGTCAGATACGCAGTATTTT.

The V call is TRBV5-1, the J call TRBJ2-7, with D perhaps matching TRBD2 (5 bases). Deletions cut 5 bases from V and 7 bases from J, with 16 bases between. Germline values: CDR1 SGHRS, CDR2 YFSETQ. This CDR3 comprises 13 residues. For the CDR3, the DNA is TGCGCCAGCAGTTTTCGGACCTCGGGGGAGCAGTACTTC. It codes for CASSFRTSGEQYF.

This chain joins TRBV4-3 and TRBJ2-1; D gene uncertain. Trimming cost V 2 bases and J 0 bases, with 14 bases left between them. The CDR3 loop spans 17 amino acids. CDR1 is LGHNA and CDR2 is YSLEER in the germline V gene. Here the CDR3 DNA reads TGCGCCAGCAGCCAACATACCGCAGGTAGCTCCTACAATGAGCAGTTCTTC. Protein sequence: CASSQHTAGSSYNEQFF.

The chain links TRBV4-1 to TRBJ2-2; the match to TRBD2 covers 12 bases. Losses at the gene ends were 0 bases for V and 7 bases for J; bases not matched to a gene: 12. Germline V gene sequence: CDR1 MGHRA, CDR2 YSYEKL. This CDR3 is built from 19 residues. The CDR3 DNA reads TGCGCCAGCAGCCAAGAAACCCCTAGCGGGGGGGCCACAGTCGGGGAGCTGTTTTTT. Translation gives CASSQETPSGGATVGELFF.

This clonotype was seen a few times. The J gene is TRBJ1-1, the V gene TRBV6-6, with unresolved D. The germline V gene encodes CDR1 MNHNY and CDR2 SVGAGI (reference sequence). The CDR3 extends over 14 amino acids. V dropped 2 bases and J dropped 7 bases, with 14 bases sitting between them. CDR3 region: CASSYGRFIGEAFF. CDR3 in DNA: TGTGCCAGCAGTTACGGCCGGTTCATCGGTGAAGCTTTCTTT.

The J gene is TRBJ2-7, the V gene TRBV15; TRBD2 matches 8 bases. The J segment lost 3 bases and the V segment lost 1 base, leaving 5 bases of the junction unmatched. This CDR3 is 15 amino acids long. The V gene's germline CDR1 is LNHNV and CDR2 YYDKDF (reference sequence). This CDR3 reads CATSRVPGGLYEQYF. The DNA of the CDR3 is TGTGCCACCAGCAGAGTCCCGGGGGGGCTCTACGAGCAGTACTTC.

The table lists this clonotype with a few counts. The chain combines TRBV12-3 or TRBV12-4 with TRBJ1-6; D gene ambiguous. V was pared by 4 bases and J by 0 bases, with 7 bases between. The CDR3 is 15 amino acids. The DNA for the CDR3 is TGTGCCAGCAGTTCGGCTGGCTCCTATAATTCACCCCTCCACTTT. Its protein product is CASSSAGSYNSPLHF.

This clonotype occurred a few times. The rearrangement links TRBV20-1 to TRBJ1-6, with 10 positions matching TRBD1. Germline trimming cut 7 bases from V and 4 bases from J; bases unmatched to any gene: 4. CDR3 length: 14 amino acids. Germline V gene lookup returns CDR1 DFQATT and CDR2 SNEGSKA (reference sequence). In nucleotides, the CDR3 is TGCAGTGTTTCGGACAGGGGGTATAATTCACCCCTCCACTTT. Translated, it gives CSVSDRGYNSPLHF.

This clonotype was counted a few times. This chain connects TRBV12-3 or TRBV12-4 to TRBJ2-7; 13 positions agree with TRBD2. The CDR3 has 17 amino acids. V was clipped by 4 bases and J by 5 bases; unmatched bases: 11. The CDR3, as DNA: TGTGCCAGCAGTTCGCCCCCCACTAGCGGGGGGGCTAACGAGCAGTACTTC. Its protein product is CASSSPPTSGGANEQYF.

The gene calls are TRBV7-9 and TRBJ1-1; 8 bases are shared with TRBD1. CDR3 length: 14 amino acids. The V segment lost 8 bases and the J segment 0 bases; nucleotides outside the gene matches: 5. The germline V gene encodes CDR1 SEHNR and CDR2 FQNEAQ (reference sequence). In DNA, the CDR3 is TGTGCCAGCTCCCAGGGGGCCGTGAACACTGAAGCTTTCTTT. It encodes CASSQGAVNTEAFF.

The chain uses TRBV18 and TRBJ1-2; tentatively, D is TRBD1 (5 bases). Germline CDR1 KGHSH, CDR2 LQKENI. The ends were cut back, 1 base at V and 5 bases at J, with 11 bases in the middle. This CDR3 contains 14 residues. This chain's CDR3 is CASSPQQEGYGYTF. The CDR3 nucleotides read TGTGCCAGCTCACCACAACAGGAGGGTTATGGCTACACCTTC.

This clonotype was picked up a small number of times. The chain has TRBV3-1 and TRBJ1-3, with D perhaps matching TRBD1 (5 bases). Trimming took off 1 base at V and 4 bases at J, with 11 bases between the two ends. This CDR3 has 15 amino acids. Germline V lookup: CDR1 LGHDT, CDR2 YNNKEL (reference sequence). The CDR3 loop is CASSQGPGSGNTIYF. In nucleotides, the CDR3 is TGTGCCAGCAGCCAAGGCCCAGGGTCCGGAAACACCATATATTTT.

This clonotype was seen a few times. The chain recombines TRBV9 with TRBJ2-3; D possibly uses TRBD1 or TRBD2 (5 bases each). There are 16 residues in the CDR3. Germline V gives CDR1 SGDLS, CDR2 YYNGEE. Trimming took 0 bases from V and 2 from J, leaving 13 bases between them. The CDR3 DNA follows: TGTGCCAGCAGCGTAGGAGGGGCAGGGTACACAGATACGCAGTATTTT. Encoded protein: CASSVGGAGYTDTQYF.

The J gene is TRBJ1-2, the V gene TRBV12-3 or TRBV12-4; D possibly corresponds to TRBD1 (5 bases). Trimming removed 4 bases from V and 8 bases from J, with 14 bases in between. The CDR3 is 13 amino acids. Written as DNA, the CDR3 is TGTGCCAGCAGTTCTGGGACCGGGGAGGGCTACACCTTC. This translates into CASSSGTGEGYTF.

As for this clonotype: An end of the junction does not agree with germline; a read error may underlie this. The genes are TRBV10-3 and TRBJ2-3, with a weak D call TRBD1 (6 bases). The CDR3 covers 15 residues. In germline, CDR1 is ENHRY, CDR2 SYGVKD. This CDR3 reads CAISEGRGETDMQYF. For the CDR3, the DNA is TGTGCCATCAGTGAGGGCAGGGGAGAAACAGATATGCAGTATTTT.

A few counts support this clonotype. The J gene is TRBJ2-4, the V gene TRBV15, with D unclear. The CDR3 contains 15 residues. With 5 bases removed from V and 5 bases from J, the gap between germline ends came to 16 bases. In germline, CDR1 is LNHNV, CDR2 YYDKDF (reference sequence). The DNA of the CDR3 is TGTGCCACCAGCGACTGGGCAGAAAGCCAAAACATTCAGTACTTC. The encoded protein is CATSDWAESQNIQYF.

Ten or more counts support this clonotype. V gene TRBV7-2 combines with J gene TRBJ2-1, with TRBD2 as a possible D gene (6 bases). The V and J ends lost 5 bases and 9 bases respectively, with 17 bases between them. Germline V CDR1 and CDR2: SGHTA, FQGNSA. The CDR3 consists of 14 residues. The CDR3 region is CASSPGSRKGEQFF. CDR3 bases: TGTGCCAGCAGCCCCGGGAGCCGGAAGGGTGAGCAGTTCTTC.

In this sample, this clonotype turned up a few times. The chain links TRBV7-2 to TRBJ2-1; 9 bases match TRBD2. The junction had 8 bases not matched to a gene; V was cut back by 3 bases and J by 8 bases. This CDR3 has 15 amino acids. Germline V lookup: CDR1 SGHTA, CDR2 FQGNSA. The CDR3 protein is CASSFGGGAAHEQFF. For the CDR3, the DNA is TGTGCCAGCAGCTTTGGCGGGGGGGCTGCTCATGAGCAGTTCTTC.

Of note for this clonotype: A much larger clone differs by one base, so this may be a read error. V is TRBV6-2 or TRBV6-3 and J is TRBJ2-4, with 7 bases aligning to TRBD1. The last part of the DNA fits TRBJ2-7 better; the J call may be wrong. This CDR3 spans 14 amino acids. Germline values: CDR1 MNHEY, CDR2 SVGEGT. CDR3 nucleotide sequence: TGTACCAGCAGTTACGAGGGACAGCACTACGAGCAGTACTTC. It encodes CTSSYEGQHYEQYF.

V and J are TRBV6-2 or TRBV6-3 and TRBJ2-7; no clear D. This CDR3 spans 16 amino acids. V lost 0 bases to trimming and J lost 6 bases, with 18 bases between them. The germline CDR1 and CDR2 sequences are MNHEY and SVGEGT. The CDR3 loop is CASSYSTLIHGGEQYF. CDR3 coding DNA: TGTGCCAGCAGTTACTCGACTCTTATACACGGCGGCGAGCAGTACTTC.

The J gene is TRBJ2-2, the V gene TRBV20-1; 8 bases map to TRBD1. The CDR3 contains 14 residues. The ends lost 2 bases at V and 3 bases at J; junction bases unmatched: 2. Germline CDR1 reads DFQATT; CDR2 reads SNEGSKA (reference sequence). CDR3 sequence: CSARQGADTGELFF. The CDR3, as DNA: TGCAGTGCTAGACAGGGGGCGGACACCGGGGAGCTGTTTTTT.

Written as DNA, the CDR3 is TGTGCCAGCAGTAAGGACAGGGGACAAGATACGCAGTATTTT. Amino acids: CASSKDRGQDTQYF. The chain combines TRBV6-1 with TRBJ2-3; 9 bases match TRBD1. The CDR3 totals 14 residues. Trimming took 5 bases from V and 5 from J; bases not matched to a gene: 5. Germline-derived CDR1 and CDR2 are MNHNS and SASEGT.